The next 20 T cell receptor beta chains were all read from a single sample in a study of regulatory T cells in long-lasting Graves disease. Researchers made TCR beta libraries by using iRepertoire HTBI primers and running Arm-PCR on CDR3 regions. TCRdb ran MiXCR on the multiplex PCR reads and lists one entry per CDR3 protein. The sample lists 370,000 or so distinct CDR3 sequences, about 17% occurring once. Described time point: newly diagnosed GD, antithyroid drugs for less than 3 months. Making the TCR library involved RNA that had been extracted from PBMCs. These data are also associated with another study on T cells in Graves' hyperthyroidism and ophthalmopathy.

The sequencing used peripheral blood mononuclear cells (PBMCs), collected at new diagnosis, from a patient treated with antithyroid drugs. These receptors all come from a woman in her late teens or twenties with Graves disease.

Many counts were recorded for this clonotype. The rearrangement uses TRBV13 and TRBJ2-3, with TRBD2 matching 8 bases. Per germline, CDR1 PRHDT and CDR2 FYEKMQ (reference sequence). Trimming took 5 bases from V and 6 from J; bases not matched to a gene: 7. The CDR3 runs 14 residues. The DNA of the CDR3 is TGTGCCAGCAGCGCCAGGACTAGCAGGGATACGCAGTATTTT. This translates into CASSARTSRDTQYF.

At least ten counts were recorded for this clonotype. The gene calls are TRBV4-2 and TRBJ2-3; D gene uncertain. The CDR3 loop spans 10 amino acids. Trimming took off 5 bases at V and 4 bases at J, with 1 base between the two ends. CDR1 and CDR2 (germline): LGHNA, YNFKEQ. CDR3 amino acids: CASSSDTQYF. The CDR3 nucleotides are TGTGCCAGCAGCTCAGATACGCAGTATTTT.

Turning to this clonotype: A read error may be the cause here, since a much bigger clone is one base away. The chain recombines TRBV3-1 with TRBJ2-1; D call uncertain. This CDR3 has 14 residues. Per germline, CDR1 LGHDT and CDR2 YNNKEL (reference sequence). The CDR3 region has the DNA TGTGCCGGCAGCCAAGTAGCTAGTTTCGGTGAGCAGTTCTTC. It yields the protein CAGSQVASFGEQFF.

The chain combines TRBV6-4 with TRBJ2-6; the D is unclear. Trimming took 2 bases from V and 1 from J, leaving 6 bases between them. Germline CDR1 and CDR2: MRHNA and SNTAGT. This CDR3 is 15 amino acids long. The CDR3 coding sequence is TGTGCCAGCAGTGACGAAGGGTCTGGGGCCAACGTCCTGACTTTC. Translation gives CASSDEGSGANVLTF.

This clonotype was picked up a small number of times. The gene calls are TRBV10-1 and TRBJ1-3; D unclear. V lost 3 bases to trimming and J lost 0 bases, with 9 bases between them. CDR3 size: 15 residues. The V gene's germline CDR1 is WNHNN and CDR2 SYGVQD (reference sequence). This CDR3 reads CASSDEGFSGNTIYF. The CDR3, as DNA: TGCGCCAGCAGTGATGAGGGATTCTCTGGAAACACCATATATTTT.

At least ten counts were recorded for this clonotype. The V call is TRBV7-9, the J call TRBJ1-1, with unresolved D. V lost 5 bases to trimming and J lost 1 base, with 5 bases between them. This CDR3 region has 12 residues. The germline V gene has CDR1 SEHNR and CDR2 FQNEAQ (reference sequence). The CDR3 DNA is TGTGCCAGCAGCGCCGCGAACACTGAAGCTTTCTTT. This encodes CASSAANTEAFF.

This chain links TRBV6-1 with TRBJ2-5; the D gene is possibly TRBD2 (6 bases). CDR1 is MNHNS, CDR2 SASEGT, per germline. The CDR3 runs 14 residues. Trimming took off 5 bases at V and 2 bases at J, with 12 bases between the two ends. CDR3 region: CASSKTGTQETQYF. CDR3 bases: TGTGCCAGCAGTAAAACCGGGACTCAAGAGACCCAGTACTTC.

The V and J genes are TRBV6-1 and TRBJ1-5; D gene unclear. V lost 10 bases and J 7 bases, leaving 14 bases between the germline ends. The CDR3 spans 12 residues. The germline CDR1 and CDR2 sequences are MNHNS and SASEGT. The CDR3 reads CATAVGIQPQHF. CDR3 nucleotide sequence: TGTGCCACCGCTGTCGGAATCCAGCCCCAGCATTTT.

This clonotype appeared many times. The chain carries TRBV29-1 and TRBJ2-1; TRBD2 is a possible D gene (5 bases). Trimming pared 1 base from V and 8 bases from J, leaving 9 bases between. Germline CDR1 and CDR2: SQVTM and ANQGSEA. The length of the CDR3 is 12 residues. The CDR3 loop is CSVEGGYDEQFF. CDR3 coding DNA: TGCAGCGTTGAAGGCGGGTACGATGAGCAGTTCTTC.

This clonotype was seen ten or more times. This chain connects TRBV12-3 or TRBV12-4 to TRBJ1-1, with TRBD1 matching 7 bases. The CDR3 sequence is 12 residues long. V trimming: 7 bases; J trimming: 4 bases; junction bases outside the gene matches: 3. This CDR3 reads CASNSGGTEAFF. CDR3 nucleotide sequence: TGTGCCAGCAATTCAGGGGGCACTGAAGCTTTCTTT.

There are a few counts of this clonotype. CDR3 amino acids: CSVLAGGRTGELFF. For the CDR3, the DNA is TGCAGCGTACTAGCGGGAGGCAGGACCGGGGAGCTGTTTTTT. The J gene is TRBJ2-2, the V gene TRBV29-1, with 12 bases that match TRBD2. V lost 6 bases and J lost 5; bases outside the gene matches: 4. The V gene's germline CDR1 is SQVTM and CDR2 ANQGSEA. This CDR3 is 14 amino acids long.

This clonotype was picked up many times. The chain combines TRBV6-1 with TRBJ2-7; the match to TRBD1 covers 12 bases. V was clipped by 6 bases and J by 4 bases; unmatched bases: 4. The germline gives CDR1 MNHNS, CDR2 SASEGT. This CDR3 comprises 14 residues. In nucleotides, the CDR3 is TGTGCCAGCAGCCGGGGACAGGGGGCTTACGAGCAGTACTTC. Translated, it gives CASSRGQGAYEQYF.

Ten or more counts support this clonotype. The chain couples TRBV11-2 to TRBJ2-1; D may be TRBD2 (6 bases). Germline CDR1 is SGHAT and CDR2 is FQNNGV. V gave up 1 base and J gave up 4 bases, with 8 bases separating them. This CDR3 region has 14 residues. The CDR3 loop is CASSLVSGYNEQFF. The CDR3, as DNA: TGTGCCAGCAGCTTAGTTAGCGGTTACAATGAGCAGTTCTTC.

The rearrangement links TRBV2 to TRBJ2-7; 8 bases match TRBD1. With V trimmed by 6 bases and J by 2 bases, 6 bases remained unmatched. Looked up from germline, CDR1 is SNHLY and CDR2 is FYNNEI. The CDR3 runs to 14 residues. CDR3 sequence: CASRRTGRTYEQYF. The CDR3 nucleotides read TGTGCCAGCAGGAGGACAGGGAGAACCTACGAGCAGTACTTC.

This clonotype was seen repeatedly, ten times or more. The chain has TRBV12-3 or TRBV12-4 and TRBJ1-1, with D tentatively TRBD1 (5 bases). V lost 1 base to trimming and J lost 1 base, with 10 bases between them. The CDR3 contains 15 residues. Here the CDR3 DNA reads TGTGCCAGCAGTTTAGTGGACACCTCGAACACTGAAGCTTTCTTT. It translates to CASSLVDTSNTEAFF.

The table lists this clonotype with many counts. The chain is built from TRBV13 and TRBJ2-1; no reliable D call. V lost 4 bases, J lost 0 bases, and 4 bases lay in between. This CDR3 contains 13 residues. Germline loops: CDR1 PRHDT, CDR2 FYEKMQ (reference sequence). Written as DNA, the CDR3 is TGTGCCAGCAGCTCTTTCTCCTACAATGAGCAGTTCTTC. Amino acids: CASSSFSYNEQFF.

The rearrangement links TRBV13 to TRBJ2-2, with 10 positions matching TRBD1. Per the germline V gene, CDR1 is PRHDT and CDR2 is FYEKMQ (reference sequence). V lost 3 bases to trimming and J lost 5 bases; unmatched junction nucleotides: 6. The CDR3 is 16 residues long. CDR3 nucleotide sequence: TGTGCCAGCAGCTTTCCCGGGACAGGGGTGACCGGGGAGCTGTTTTTT. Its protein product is CASSFPGTGVTGELFF.

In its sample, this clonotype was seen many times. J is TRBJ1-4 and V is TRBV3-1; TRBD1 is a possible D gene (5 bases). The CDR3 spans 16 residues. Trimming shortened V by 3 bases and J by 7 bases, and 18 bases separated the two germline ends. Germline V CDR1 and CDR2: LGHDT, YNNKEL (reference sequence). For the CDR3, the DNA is TGTGCCAGCAGCCAGTGGGGGGTAACAGACGGTGAAAAACTGTTTTTT. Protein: CASSQWGVTDGEKLFF.

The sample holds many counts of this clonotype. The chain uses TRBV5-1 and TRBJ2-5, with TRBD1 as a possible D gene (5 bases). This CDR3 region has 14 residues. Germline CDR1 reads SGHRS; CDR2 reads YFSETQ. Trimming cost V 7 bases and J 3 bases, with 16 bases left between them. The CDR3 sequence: CASSPQGVEETQYF. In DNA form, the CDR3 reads TGCGCCAGCTCCCCCCAGGGCGTCGAAGAGACCCAGTACTTC.

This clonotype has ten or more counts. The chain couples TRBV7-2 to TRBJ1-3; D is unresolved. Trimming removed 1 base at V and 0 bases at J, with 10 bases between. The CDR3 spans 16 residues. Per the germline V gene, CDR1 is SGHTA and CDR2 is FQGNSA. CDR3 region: CASSLEIGFSGNTIYF. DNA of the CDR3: TGTGCCAGCAGCTTAGAAATTGGGTTCTCTGGAAACACCATATATTTT. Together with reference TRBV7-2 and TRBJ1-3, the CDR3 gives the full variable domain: GAGVSQSPSNKVTEKGKDVELRCDPISGHTALYWYRQSLGQGLEFLIYFQGNSAPDKSGLPSDRFSAERTGGSVSTLTIQRTQQEDSAVYLCASSLEIGFSGNTIYFGEGSWLTVV.